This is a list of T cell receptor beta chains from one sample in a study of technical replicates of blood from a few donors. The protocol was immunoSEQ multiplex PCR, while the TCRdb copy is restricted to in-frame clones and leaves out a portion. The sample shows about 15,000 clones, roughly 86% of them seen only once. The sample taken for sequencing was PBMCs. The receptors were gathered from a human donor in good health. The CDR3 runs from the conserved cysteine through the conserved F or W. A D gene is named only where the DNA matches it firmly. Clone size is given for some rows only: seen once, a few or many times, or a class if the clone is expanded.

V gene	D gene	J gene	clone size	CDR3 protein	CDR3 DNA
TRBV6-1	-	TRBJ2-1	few	CASSEWRLFF	TGTGCCAGCAGTGAGTGGAGGTTGTTCTTC
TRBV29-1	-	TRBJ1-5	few	CSVSEGLLGNQPQHF	TGCAGCGTTTCAGAGGGACTGCTAGGCAATCAGCCCCAGCATTTT
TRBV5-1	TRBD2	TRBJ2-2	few	CASSHIAGEGNGELFF	TGCGCCAGCAGCCATATAGCGGGAGAGGGTAACGGGGAGCTGTTTTTT
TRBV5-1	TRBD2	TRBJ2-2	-	CASSFLGLAGEGAGELFF	TGCGCCAGCAGCTTTCTGGGACTAGCGGGAGAGGGTGCCGGGGAGCTGTTTTTT
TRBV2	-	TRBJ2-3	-	CATGVGMGTDTQYF	TGTGCCACCGGGGTGGGAATGGGCACAGATACGCAGTATTTT
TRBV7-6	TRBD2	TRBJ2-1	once	CASSFPSGRGGNEQFF	TGTGCCAGCAGCTTCCCTAGCGGGAGGGGGGGCAATGAGCAGTTCTTC
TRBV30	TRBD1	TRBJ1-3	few	CAWRGQGLGGNTIYF	TGTGCCTGGAGAGGACAGGGTTTGGGGGGAAACACCATATATTTT
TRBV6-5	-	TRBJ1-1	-	CASSYSRNTEAFF	TGTGCCAGCAGTTACTCTAGGAACACTGAAGCTTTCTTT
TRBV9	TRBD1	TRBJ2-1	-	CASSPGTGDYNEQFF	TGTGCCAGCAGCCCCGGGACAGGGGACTACAATGAGCAGTTCTTC
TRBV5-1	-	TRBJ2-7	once	CASSFTGRDNEQYF	TGCGCCAGCAGCTTCACAGGGAGAGACAACGAGCAGTACTTC
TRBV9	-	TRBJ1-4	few	CASSGSRHNEKLFF	TGTGCCAGCAGCGGGAGTCGCCATAATGAAAAACTGTTTTTT
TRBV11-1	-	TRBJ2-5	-	CASSLARAGLETQYF	TGTGCCAGCAGCTTAGCACGGGCAGGGCTGGAGACCCAGTACTTC
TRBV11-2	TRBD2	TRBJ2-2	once	CASSYGGLAGYIGELFF	TGTGCCAGCAGCTACGGGGGACTAGCGGGATATATAGGGGAGCTGTTTTTT
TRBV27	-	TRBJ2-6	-	CASGTRAGANVLTF	TGTGCCAGCGGTACCAGGGCTGGGGCCAACGTCCTGACTTTC
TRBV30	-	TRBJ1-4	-	CAWSVLREGAKLFF	TGTGCCTGGAGTGTACTTCGGGAGGGTGCAAAACTGTTTTTT